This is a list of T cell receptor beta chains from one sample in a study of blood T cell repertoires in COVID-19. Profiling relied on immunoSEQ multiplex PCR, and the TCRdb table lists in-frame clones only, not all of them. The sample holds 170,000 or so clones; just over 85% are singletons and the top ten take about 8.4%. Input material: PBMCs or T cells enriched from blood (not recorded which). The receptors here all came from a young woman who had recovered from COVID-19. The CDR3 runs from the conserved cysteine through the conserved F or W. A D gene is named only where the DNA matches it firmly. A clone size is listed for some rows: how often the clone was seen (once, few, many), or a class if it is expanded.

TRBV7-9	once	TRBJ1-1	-	CASSVGGEGSTEAFF	TGTGCCAGCAGTGTCGGAGGGGAAGGATCCACTGAAGCTTTCTTT
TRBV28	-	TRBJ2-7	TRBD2	CASSLRLAASYEQYF	TGTGCCAGCAGTCTACGACTAGCGGCTTCCTACGAGCAGTACTTC
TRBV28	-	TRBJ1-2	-	CASRILDGRGGYTF	TGTGCCAGCAGGATATTGGACGGGCGGGGAGGCTACACCTTC
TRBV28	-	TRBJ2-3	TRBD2	CASSLFRLAGDTEDTQYF	TGTGCCAGCAGTCTGTTTCGACTAGCGGGAGACACCGAGGATACGCAGTATTTT
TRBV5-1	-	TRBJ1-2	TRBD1	CASSTGTAHYGYTF	TGCGCCAGCAGCACCGGGACAGCGCACTATGGCTACACCTTC
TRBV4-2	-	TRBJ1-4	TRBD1	CASSQDGQGAREKLFF	TGTGCCAGCAGCCAAGATGGGCAGGGGGCTCGTGAAAAACTGTTTTTT
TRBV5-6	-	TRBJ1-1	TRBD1	CASSTGVGTEAFF	TGTGCCAGCAGTACAGGGGTTGGAACTGAAGCTTTCTTT
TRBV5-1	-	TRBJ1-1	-	CASSSPTQGGLNTEAFF	TGCGCCAGCAGCTCTCCTACACAGGGTGGCCTGAACACTGAAGCTTTCTTT
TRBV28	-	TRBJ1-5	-	CASSGAGQPQHF	TGTGCCAGCAGTGGCGCCGGGCAGCCCCAGCATTTT
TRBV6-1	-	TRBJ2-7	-	CASSEGPEDRLSYEQYF	TGTGCCAGCAGTGAAGGACCAGAAGACAGGCTCTCCTACGAGCAGTACTTC
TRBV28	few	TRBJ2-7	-	CASRPGAESNEQYF	TGTGCCAGCCGGCCAGGGGCGGAATCAAACGAGCAGTACTTC
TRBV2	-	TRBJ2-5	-	CASSDARENRETQYF	TGTGCCAGCAGTGACGCCCGGGAGAATCGGGAGACCCAGTACTTC
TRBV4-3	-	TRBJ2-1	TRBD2	CASSRGVGGGGTNEQFF	TGCGCCAGCAGCCGGGGAGTTGGCGGCGGGGGGACCAATGAGCAGTTCTTC
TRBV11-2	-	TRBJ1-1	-	CASSLRNTEAFF	TGTGCCAGCAGCCTCCGGAACACTGAAGCTTTCTTT
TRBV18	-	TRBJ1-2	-	CASSPGGDYGYTF	TGTGCCAGCTCACCGGGGGGAGACTATGGCTACACCTTC
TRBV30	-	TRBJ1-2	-	CAWSEGRYYSQAF	TGTGCCTGGAGTGAGGGGCGGTATTACAGCCAAGCCTTC
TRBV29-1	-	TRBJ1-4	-	CSVKQGATNEKLFF	TGCAGCGTAAAACAGGGAGCAACTAATGAAAAACTGTTTTTT
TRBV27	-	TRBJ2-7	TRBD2	CASSSLGTSGRPYEQYF	TGTGCCAGCAGTTCCCTCGGGACTAGCGGGAGACCCTACGAGCAGTACTTC
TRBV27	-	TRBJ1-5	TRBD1	CASSLTGSRDQPQHF	TGTGCCAGCAGCCTGACAGGGAGTCGAGATCAGCCCCAGCATTTT
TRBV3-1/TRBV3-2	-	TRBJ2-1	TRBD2	CASSQGLADNEQFF	TGTGCCAGCAGCCAAGGACTAGCGGACAATGAGCAGTTCTTC
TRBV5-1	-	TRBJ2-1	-	CASSSGLQYNEQFF	TGCGCCAGCAGCTCGGGACTGCAGTACAATGAGCAGTTCTTC
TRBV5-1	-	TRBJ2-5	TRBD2	CASMSRPGGETQYF	TGCGCCAGCATGTCCCGTCCCGGGGGGGAGACCCAGTACTTC
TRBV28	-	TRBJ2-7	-	CASSTMGGPYEQYF	TGTGCCAGCAGTACAATGGGGGGTCCCTACGAGCAGTACTTC
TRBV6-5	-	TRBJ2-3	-	CASRTSGADTQYF	TGTGCCAGCAGAACTTCAGGGGCAGATACGCAGTATTTT
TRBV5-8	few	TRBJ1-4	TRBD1	CASSQGQGAFHSEKLFF	TGTGCCAGCAGCCAGGGACAGGGGGCCTTTCATTCGGAAAAACTGTTTTTT
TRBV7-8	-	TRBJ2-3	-	CASGGRGTDTQYF	TGTGCCAGCGGGGGCAGGGGCACAGATACGCAGTATTTT
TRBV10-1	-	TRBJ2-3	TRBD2	CASSAGSGGARDTQYF	TGCGCCAGCAGTGCGGGAAGCGGGGGGGCCAGAGATACGCAGTATTTT
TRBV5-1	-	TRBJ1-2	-	CASSLTQQGHYGYTF	TGCGCCAGCAGCTTGACACAACAGGGACACTATGGCTACACCTTC
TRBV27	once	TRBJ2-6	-	CASSLGGANVLTF	TGTGCCAGCAGCCTCGGTGGGGCCAACGTCCTGACTTTC
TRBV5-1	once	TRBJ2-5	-	CASAPPSSSETQYF	TGCGCCAGCGCCCCCCCGAGTAGTAGTGAGACCCAGTACTTC
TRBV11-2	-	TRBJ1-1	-	CASSLSFQGEAFF	TGTGCCAGCAGCTTATCTTTCCAGGGTGAAGCTTTCTTT
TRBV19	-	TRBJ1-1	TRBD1	CASSPGTGYNTEAFF	TGTGCCAGTAGTCCAGGGACAGGGTATAACACTGAAGCTTTCTTT
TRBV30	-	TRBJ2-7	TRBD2	CAWSVLGLVSYEQYF	TGTGCCTGGAGTGTGTTGGGACTAGTCTCCTACGAGCAGTACTTC
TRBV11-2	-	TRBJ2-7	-	CASSFHRTLEQYF	TGTGCCAGCAGCTTCCATAGAACCTTAGAGCAGTACTTC
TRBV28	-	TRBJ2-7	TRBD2	CASSLGLGQYEQYF	TGTGCCAGCAGTTTAGGACTAGGCCAATACGAGCAGTACTTC
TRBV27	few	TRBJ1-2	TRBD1	CASSNTGGPNYGYTF	TGTGCCAGCAGTAACACAGGGGGCCCTAACTATGGCTACACCTTC
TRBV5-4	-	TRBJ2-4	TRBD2	CASSSRTSGAKNIQYF	TGTGCCAGCAGCTCCCGGACTAGCGGAGCCAAAAACATTCAGTACTTC
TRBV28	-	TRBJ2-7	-	CASSPPPVLSYEQYF	TGTGCCAGCAGTCCTCCCCCGGTTCTCTCCTACGAGCAGTACTTC
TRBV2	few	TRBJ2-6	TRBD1	CASSDVRGLEGANVLTF	TGTGCCAGCAGTGATGTCAGGGGGCTCGAAGGGGCCAACGTCCTGACTTTC
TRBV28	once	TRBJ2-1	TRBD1	CASRLGQGQYNEQFF	TGTGCCAGCAGACTAGGACAGGGGCAATACAATGAGCAGTTCTTC
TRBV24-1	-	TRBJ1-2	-	CATSDLGRDGYTF	TGTGCCACCAGTGATTTGGGCAGGGATGGCTACACCTTC
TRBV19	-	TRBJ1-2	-	CASRPLDSNYGYTF	TGTGCCAGTAGACCCCTCGACAGTAACTATGGCTACACCTTC
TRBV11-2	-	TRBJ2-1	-	CASSLLVETPYNEQFF	TGTGCCAGCAGCTTACTTGTGGAGACCCCGTACAATGAGCAGTTCTTC
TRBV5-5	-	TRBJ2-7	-	CASSLEPGAYEQYF	TGTGCCAGCAGCTTGGAGCCCGGAGCCTACGAGCAGTACTTC
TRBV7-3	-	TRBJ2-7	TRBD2	CASSPSGSLDEQYF	TGTGCCAGCAGCCCTAGCGGGAGTTTAGACGAGCAGTACTTC
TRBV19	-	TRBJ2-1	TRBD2	CASTSGPYNEQFF	TGTGCCAGCACTAGCGGACCTTACAATGAGCAGTTCTTC
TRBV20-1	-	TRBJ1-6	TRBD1	CSASWTGEFNSPLHF	TGCAGTGCTAGTTGGACAGGAGAGTTTAATTCACCCCTCCACTTT
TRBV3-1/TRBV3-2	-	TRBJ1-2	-	CASSQVAAGPYGYTF	TGTGCCAGCAGCCAAGTCGCAGCGGGACCCTATGGCTACACCTTC
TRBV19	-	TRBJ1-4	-	CASCQRGPNEKLFF	TGTGCCAGTTGCCAACGTGGCCCGAATGAAAAACTGTTTTTT
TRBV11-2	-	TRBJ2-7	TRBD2	CASSLGSGGGSSYEQYF	TGTGCCAGCAGCTTAGGGTCTGGGGGAGGGAGCTCCTACGAGCAGTACTTC
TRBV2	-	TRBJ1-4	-	CASRVDITEKLFF	TGTGCCAGCAGGGTAGACATAACTGAAAAACTGTTTTTT
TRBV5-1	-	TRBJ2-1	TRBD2	CASSVAGGPWEQFF	TGCGCCAGCAGCGTGGCGGGGGGGCCGTGGGAGCAGTTCTTC
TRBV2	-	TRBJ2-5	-	CASSRERGRGETQYF	TGTGCCAGCAGTCGGGAACGGGGTCGCGGAGAGACCCAGTACTTC
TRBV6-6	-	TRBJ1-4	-	CASTPAGEKKLFF	TGTGCCAGCACCCCTGCGGGGGAGAAAAAACTGTTTTTT